These 18 T cell receptor beta chains came from one sample sequenced in a study of blood T cell repertoires in COVID-19. Here immunoSEQ multiplex PCR was the method, and the copy in TCRdb shows in-frame clones only, minus some. The sample lists 110,000 to 150,000 clones, around 87% seen once, with under 6.5% in the top ten. What was sequenced was peripheral blood. The origin of the receptors is a human donor in a cohort sampled during active COVID-19.

The chain combines TRBV19 with TRBJ2-7; 11 nucleotides agree with TRBD2. The ends lost 6 bases at V and 3 bases at J; junction bases unmatched: 7. Germline CDR1 is LNHDA and CDR2 is SQIVND (reference sequence). The CDR3 extends over 15 amino acids. DNA for the CDR3: TGTGCCAGTAGCTCAAAAACTAGCGGGAGCTACGAGCAGTACTTC. This gives the protein CASSSKTSGSYEQYF.

This clone was detected a few times. The chain links TRBV4-2 to TRBJ1-3; D is ambiguous. V lost 0 bases and J 1 base, leaving 4 bases between the germline ends. Germline CDR1 is LGHNA and CDR2 is YNFKEQ. CDR3 size: 14 residues. DNA of the CDR3: TGTGCCAGCAGCCAAGACAGGTCTGGAAACACCATATATTTT. This encodes CASSQDRSGNTIYF.

This clone has a single count. The chain is built from TRBV28 and TRBJ1-3; TRBD1 might be the D (6 bases). This CDR3 has 17 amino acids. Trimming left V 5 bases short and J 5 bases short, with 22 bases between. CDR1 is MDHEN, CDR2 SYDVKM, per germline. CDR3 sequence (DNA): TGTGCCAGCAGTGGCTGGGAAGGCAGGGGTAGTCGAAACACCATATATTTT. It codes for CASSGWEGRGSRNTIYF.

The chain carries TRBV9 and TRBJ1-2, with unresolved D. Germline V gives CDR1 SGDLS, CDR2 YYNGEE. V dropped 4 bases and J dropped 6 bases, with 13 bases sitting between them. CDR3 length: 13 amino acids. CDR3 DNA: TGTGCCAGCAGCCCAAGCTACAGTCATGGCTACACCTTC. Its translation is CASSPSYSHGYTF.

The V gene is TRBV5-8, the J gene TRBJ2-5, with TRBD1 matching over 7 bases. The CDR3 extends over 16 amino acids. Per the germline V gene, CDR1 is SGHTS and CDR2 is YDEGEE. V shed 5 bases, J shed 5 bases, and the junction held 15 bases outside the gene matches. In nucleotides, the CDR3 is TGTGCCAGCAGAAACGCCGACAGGGTCGGATGGGAGACCCAGTACTTC. This codes for CASRNADRVGWETQYF.

The CDR3 coding sequence is TGTGCCAGTAGCCGCCGGCCGGAGGGAGCCTTGGCACCCCTCCACTTT. Translation gives CASSRRPEGALAPLHF. The chain employs TRBV19 and TRBJ1-6; no clear D gene. V lost 6 bases and J 11 bases, leaving 23 bases between the germline ends. The germline V gene has CDR1 LNHDA and CDR2 SQIVND (reference sequence). CDR3 size: 16 residues. The variable domain in full, with the rest retrieved from reference TRBV19 and TRBJ1-6, is DGGITQSPKYLFRKEGQNVTLSCEQNLNHDAMYWYRQDPGQGLRLIYYSQIVNDFQKGDIAEGYSVSREKKESFPLTVTSAQKNPTAFYLCASSRRPEGALAPLHFGNGTRLTVT.

DNA of the CDR3: TGTGCCAGCAGCCCTCGCAGGGGGCGATCTATTAACACTGAAGCTTTCTTT. It encodes CASSPRRGRSINTEAFF. V usage is TRBV7-8 and J usage is TRBJ1-1; the match to TRBD1 covers 8 bases. V dropped 5 bases and J dropped 2; count of bases not matched to a gene: 13. The CDR3 spans 17 residues. Germline V gives CDR1 SGHVS, CDR2 FQNEAQ.

This rearrangement joins TRBV4-2 to TRBJ1-2; 8 bases fit TRBD1. J was trimmed by 2 bases and V by 0 bases; bases with no gene match: 2. CDR3 length: 15 amino acids. CDR1 LGHNA and CDR2 YNFKEQ come from the germline V gene. In nucleotides, the CDR3 is TGTGCCAGCAGCCAAGATCAGGGGGCCAACTATGGCTACACCTTC. As protein: CASSQDQGANYGYTF.

This clone was detected only once. This rearrangement joins TRBV5-4 to TRBJ2-5; TRBD2 aligns across 7 bases. Germline CDR1 and CDR2: SGHNT and YYREEE (reference sequence). The CDR3 is 16 amino acids. Trimming removed 4 bases from V and 5 bases from J; junction bases left unmatched: 14. The CDR3 nucleotides are TGTGCCAGCAGCGGGGGAGGGAGGGGTAAGACCGAGACCCAGTACTTC. Its translation is CASSGGGRGKTETQYF.

V usage is TRBV20-1 and J usage is TRBJ2-1; 12 bases are a match to TRBD2. V was pared by 3 bases and J by 8 bases, with 5 bases of the junction left unmatched. Germline V gene sequence: CDR1 DFQATT, CDR2 SNEGSKA (reference sequence). The CDR3 totals 14 residues. In nucleotides, the CDR3 is TGCAGTGCTAGTGCTAGCGGGAGGGCCTATGAGCAGTTCTTC. Translated: CSASASGRAYEQFF.

The V and J genes are TRBV9 and TRBJ2-5; 10 bases align to TRBD2. The CDR3 has 17 amino acids. Germline CDR1 SGDLS, CDR2 YYNGEE. J lost 5 bases, V lost 0 bases, and 10 bases had no gene match. CDR3 nucleotide sequence: TGTGCCAGCAGCGTAGCTACGGCGAGCGGGGGGGCCGAGACCCAGTACTTC. Translation: CASSVATASGGAETQYF.

V gene TRBV19 combines with J gene TRBJ1-2, with 7 bases fitting TRBD1. Per the germline V gene, CDR1 is LNHDA and CDR2 is SQIVND (reference sequence). With 7 bases clipped from V and 7 bases from J, the junction kept 15 bases outside the gene matches. This CDR3 region has 15 residues. CDR3 amino acids: CASTASGTVYSGYTF. CDR3 nucleotides: TGTGCCAGTACCGCCTCCGGGACAGTTTATTCTGGCTACACCTTC.

V usage is TRBV6-2 or TRBV6-3 and J usage is TRBJ2-7; D ambiguous. This CDR3 is built from 11 residues. Per germline, CDR1 MNHEY and CDR2 SVGEGT. V was clipped by 5 bases and J by 6 bases, with 8 bases between them. The chain's CDR3 is CASSPGLEQYF. The CDR3 DNA reads TGTGCCAGCAGTCCGGGTCTCGAGCAGTACTTC.

The chain combines TRBV5-6 with TRBJ1-4; D gene uncertain. The V end was cut by 3 bases, the J end by 7 bases, with 13 bases between. The CDR3 extends over 14 amino acids. Germline values: CDR1 SGHDT, CDR2 YYEEEE. The CDR3 is CASSSQVVSEKLFF. As DNA, the CDR3 is TGTGCCAGCAGCTCTCAGGTCGTATCTGAAAAACTGTTTTTT.

The chain is built from TRBV19 and TRBJ1-5; possible D gene TRBD1, 6 bases. The V gene lost 3 bases and the J gene lost 7 bases, with 10 bases spanning the gap. The CDR3 sequence is 13 residues long. CDR1 LNHDA and CDR2 SQIVND come from the germline V gene (reference sequence). In DNA, the CDR3 is TGTGCCAGTAGTATCAGGGGAGAGCAGCCCCAGCATTTT. Translation: CASSIRGEQPQHF. The whole variable domain, remainder taken from reference TRBV19 and TRBJ1-5, is DGGITQSPKYLFRKEGQNVTLSCEQNLNHDAMYWYRQDPGQGLRLIYYSQIVNDFQKGDIAEGYSVSREKKESFPLTVTSAQKNPTAFYLCASSIRGEQPQHFGDGTRLSIL.

Remarks on this clone: This same CDR3 is encoded by further DNA sequences in the sample. CDR3 in DNA: TGCGCCAGCAGCCTGAGTACCTACGAGCAGTACTTC. Its translation: CASSLSTYEQYF. The rearrangement uses TRBV5-1 and TRBJ2-7; D uncertain. The CDR3 extends over 12 amino acids. CDR1 and CDR2 (germline): SGHRS, YFSETQ. V lost 4 bases and J 2 bases, leaving 7 bases between the germline ends.

V is TRBV5-4 and J is TRBJ2-1; the match to TRBD2 covers 12 bases. This CDR3 spans 16 amino acids. CDR1 SGHNT and CDR2 YYREEE come from the germline V gene (reference sequence). V gave up 0 bases and J gave up 5 bases; unmatched junction bases: 3. This chain's CDR3 is CASSLGTSGENNEQFF. CDR3 coding DNA: TGTGCCAGCAGCTTGGGGACTAGCGGGGAGAACAATGAGCAGTTCTTC.

The chain joins TRBV30 to TRBJ2-2; 13 nucleotides agree with TRBD2. CDR3 length: 12 residues. J was trimmed by 15 bases and V by 3 bases; bases with no gene match: 4. Germline V gene data show CDR1 as GTSNPN and CDR2 as SVGIG (reference sequence). The CDR3 DNA is TGTGCCTGGAGGGGACTAGCGGGGATCGTGTTTTTT. This codes for CAWRGLAGIVFF.